This T cell receptor (beta chain) emerged from a study of OX40 agonist ivuxolimab in advanced cancers. In the study overall: Two cutaneous melanoma patients and one hepatocellular carcinoma patient, three in all, had partial responses.

This CDR3 has 14 amino acids. V was pared by 0 bases and J by 5 bases, with 8 bases between. Germline values: CDR1 SGHRS, CDR2 YFSETQ. Study-wide findings and caveats: Among some nonresponders, normalized T-cell clonal expansion was also low. Averaging showed that CD8+ T cells had more expanded clones than CD4+ did. At 0.1 to 3.0 mg/kg, clonal expansion of CD4+ and CD8+ blood T cells had occurred by week 6.

On this clone itself: Its target is not known.

TCRdb's table, derived via immunoSEQ multiplex PCR, lists solely in-frame clones and lacks some. The data hold tens of thousands of clones, with nearly 90% observed a single time. This clonotype was obtained from an adult with an advanced solid tumor such as melanoma, head and neck, liver or kidney cancer. V is TRBV5-1 and J is TRBJ1-4; possible D gene TRBD1, 6 bases. The specimen comprised CD4+ or CD8+ T cells sorted from blood, sampled in a trial of the OX40 agonist ivuxolimab. CDR3 in amino acids: CASSLVTGNEKLFF. The CDR3 bases are TGCGCCAGCAGCTTGGTGACAGGAAATGAAAAACTGTTTTTT.